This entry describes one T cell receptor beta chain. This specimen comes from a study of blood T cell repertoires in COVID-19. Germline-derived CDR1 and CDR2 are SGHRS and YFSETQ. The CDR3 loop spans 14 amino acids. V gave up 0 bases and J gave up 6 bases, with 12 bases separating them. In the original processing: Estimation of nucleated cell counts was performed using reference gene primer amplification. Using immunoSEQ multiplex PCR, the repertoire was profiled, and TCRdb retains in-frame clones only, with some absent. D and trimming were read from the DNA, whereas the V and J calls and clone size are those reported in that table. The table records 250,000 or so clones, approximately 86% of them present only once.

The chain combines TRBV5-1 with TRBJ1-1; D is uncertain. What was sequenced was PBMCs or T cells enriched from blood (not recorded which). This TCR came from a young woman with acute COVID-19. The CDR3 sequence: CASSLVRRTSEAFF. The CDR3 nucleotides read TGCGCCAGCAGCTTGGTTAGGAGGACTTCTGAAGCTTTCTTT.